The clone carrying this T cell receptor beta chain was counted only a few times. What it binds is unknown. This specimen belongs to a study of OX40 agonist ivuxolimab in advanced cancers. Turning to the study itself: Hepatocellular carcinoma, melanoma, renal cell or head and neck cancer was diagnosed in the dose-escalation patients. The study, taken as a whole, reports: Expanded clones tended on average to be more numerous among CD8+ T cells than CD4+.

Sequencing was performed with immunoSEQ multiplex PCR; in TCRdb, only in-frame clones are kept and a portion is missing. The table lists about 55,000 clones, roughly 86% of them singletons. Deletions cut 0 bases from V and 12 bases from J, with 12 bases between. CDR1 and CDR2 (germline): MNHEY, SVGAGI. This CDR3 spans 14 amino acids. This receptor was obtained from an adult with an advanced solid tumor such as melanoma, head and neck, liver or kidney cancer. The sequenced sample was CD4+ or CD8+ T cells sorted from blood, obtained in a trial of the OX40 agonist ivuxolimab. The genes are TRBV6-5 and TRBJ1-6; D is ambiguous. As DNA, the CDR3 is TGTGCCAGCAGTTACTCGGAGGGTCGGGGACCCCTCCACTTT. Amino acid sequence: CASSYSEGRGPLHF.